What follows are 3 T cell receptor beta chains derived from one specimen sequenced in a study of OX40 agonist ivuxolimab in advanced cancers. Library preparation was by the immunoSEQ multiplex PCR assay. The clones in this table, taken by TCRdb from immuneACCESS, are in-frame only. Not every clone is retained; where verified, under half of the shortfall comes from an unresolved V gene, and the cause of the rest is unknown. Recorded for this sample are roughly 65,000 clones; roughly 87% of them occurred a single time. The ten largest make up less than 0.4% of the sample. The specimen comprised CD4+ or CD8+ T cells sorted from blood, sampled in a trial of the OX40 agonist ivuxolimab. These receptor sequences come from an adult with an advanced solid tumor such as melanoma, head and neck, liver or kidney cancer.

The V and J genes are TRBV5-1 and TRBJ2-2, with a tentative D call TRBD1 (6 bases). Germline values: CDR1 SGHRS, CDR2 YFSETQ. V lost 5 bases and J lost 6, with 20 bases in between. This CDR3 spans 16 amino acids. The CDR3 DNA is TGCGCCAGCAGAGGACAGCACGTCTCACCTCCCGGGGAGCTGTTTTTT. Amino acids: CASRGQHVSPPGELFF. Variable domain in full (rest from reference TRBV5-1 and TRBJ2-2): KAGVTQTPRYLIKTRGQQVTLSCSPISGHRSVSWYQQTPGQGLQFLFEYFSETQRNKGNFPGRFSGRQFSNSRSEMNVSTLELGDSALYLCASRGQHVSPPGELFFGEGSRLTVL.

There are a few counts of this clone. V is TRBV9 and J is TRBJ1-1; no clear D. The length of the CDR3 is 16 residues. V lost 0 bases, J lost 2 bases, and 14 bases lay in between. CDR1 and CDR2 (germline): SGDLS, YYNGEE. CDR3 region: CASSVGSPPRNTEAFF. The CDR3 DNA follows: TGTGCCAGCAGCGTAGGAAGCCCGCCACGAAACACTGAAGCTTTCTTT.

The V and J genes are TRBV30 and TRBJ2-7; D gene uncertain. The germline gives CDR1 GTSNPN, CDR2 SVGIG (reference sequence). Between the trimmed V and J ends, which lost 1 base and 1 base, there was a span of 11 bases. The CDR3 length is 14 residues. CDR3 region: CAWSDGRGSYEQYF. DNA of the CDR3: TGTGCCTGGAGTGATGGCAGAGGTTCCTACGAGCAGTACTTC.